Below, 9 T cell receptor beta chains from the same sample are listed, as sequenced in a study of PD-1 blockade in classical Hodgkin lymphoma. Time point denoted: cycle 4 day 1 (C4D1), after 5 to 7 weeks of nivolumab. Autologous stem cell transplantation was followed by relapse in every patient, and brentuximab vedotin exposure varied. This table comes from immunoSEQ multiplex PCR, and its TCRdb copy is limited to in-frame clones, with some not included. The repertoire consists of tens of thousands of clones, with approximately 71% occurring once and the leading ten covering approximately 2.5%. The sample was peripheral blood mononuclear cells (PBMCs), taken before the fourth cycle of nivolumab. These receptors all come from a human donor with classical Hodgkin lymphoma.

J is TRBJ2-2 and V is TRBV27; the D gene is possibly TRBD2 (7 bases). V was pared by 1 base and J by 6 bases, with 12 bases between. Per germline, CDR1 MNHEY and CDR2 SMNVEV (reference sequence). The CDR3 length is 15 residues. The CDR3 DNA sequence: TGTGCCAGCAGTTTATACACAGGGAGGGCCGGGGAGCTGTTTTTT. This gives the protein CASSLYTGRAGELFF.

The chain carries TRBV30 and TRBJ1-2; TRBD1 matches at 8 bases. The V and J ends lost 4 bases and 2 bases, in that order; junction bases with no gene match: 3. From germline, CDR1 is GTSNPN and CDR2 SVGIG (reference sequence). The CDR3 contains 13 residues. Written as DNA, the CDR3 is TGTGCCTGGACCCGGACAGGGAACTATGGCTACACCTTC. The encoded protein is CAWTRTGNYGYTF. The variable domain in full, with the rest retrieved from reference TRBV30 and TRBJ1-2, is SQTIHQWPATLVQPVGSPLSLECTVEGTSNPNLYWYRQAAGRGLQLLFYSVGIGQISSEVPQNLSASRPQDRQFILSSKKLLLSDSGFYLCAWTRTGNYGYTFGSGTRLTVV.

This chain connects TRBV7-2 to TRBJ2-7; TRBD2 matches at 10 bases. V gave up 0 bases and J gave up 0 bases; unmatched junction bases: 8. The V gene's germline CDR1 is SGHTA and CDR2 FQGNSA. The CDR3 consists of 18 residues. The CDR3 region is CASSLASPLAGISYEQYF. The CDR3 DNA sequence: TGTGCCAGCAGCTTAGCCTCCCCACTAGCGGGGATCTCCTACGAGCAGTACTTC.

The chain joins TRBV9 to TRBJ2-7; a weak D match, TRBD2 (6 bases). From germline, CDR1 is SGDLS and CDR2 YYNGEE. V lost 4 bases to trimming and J lost 3 bases, with 14 bases between them. This CDR3 is built from 14 residues. In DNA, the CDR3 is TGTGCCAGCAGCCGCGGGACTTCCGTCTACGAGCAGTACTTC. It encodes CASSRGTSVYEQYF.

V usage is TRBV27 and J usage is TRBJ1-6; D gene uncertain. This CDR3 region has 12 residues. The germline V gene has CDR1 MNHEY and CDR2 SMNVEV (reference sequence). The ends were cut back, 5 bases at V and 12 bases at J, with 11 bases in the middle. CDR3 region: CASSLTWGPLHF. The CDR3 DNA sequence: TGTGCCAGCAGTCTGACCTGGGGACCCCTCCACTTT.

The V and J genes are TRBV7-9 and TRBJ2-1, with 7 bases fitting TRBD1. Germline CDR1 and CDR2: SEHNR and FQNEAQ (reference sequence). This CDR3 region has 16 residues. Trimming took 5 bases from V and 4 from J; bases not matched to a gene: 11. CDR3 in amino acids: CASSALTGYEYNEQFF. The DNA of the CDR3 is TGTGCCAGCAGCGCCTTGACAGGGTACGAATACAATGAGCAGTTCTTC.

This clone was counted only a few times. The chain links TRBV6-6 to TRBJ2-7, with 10 nucleotides matching TRBD1. J lost 2 bases, V lost 5 bases, and 9 bases had no gene match. Germline CDR1 is MNHNY and CDR2 is SVGAGI (reference sequence). The CDR3 runs to 16 residues. The CDR3 protein is CASSGFRGTGAYEQYF. The CDR3 bases are TGTGCCAGCAGTGGTTTTAGAGGGACAGGGGCCTACGAGCAGTACTTC.

The chain recombines TRBV20-1 with TRBJ1-1; D ambiguous. V lost 8 bases and J 1 base, leaving 8 bases between the germline ends. This CDR3 is built from 11 residues. CDR1 and CDR2 from the germline V gene are DFQATT and SNEGSKA (reference sequence). The CDR3 protein is CSYRENTEAFF. The CDR3 nucleotides are TGCAGTTACAGAGAGAACACTGAAGCTTTCTTT.

This clone is termed medium-sized (0.01 to 0.1%). V and J are TRBV7-6 and TRBJ1-1; D gene uncertain. V lost 1 base to trimming and J lost 6 bases, with 9 bases between them. This CDR3 spans 13 amino acids. Germline-derived CDR1 and CDR2 are SGHVS and FNYEAQ. The CDR3 is CASSLDRVAEAFF. CDR3 DNA: TGTGCCAGCAGCTTAGATCGGGTAGCTGAAGCTTTCTTT.